The clone carrying this T cell receptor (beta chain) was detected once. Its antigen is as yet unknown. This sample is drawn from a study of shared clonotypes between healthy human individuals. As for the study in general: The study enrolled a couple of women and three men aged 18 to 49. Regarding the study as a whole: Clonotype sharing across a few donors was observed for 5% to 6.5% of naive CD4 clonotypes.

Trimming took 4 bases from V and 10 from J, leaving 14 bases between them. The CDR3 sequence is 13 residues long. CDR1 and CDR2 from the germline V gene are LNHDA and SQIVND (reference sequence). Per the study methods: Junction-only sequences without quality scores came from ImmunoSEQ, so filtering differed. Using immunoSEQ multiplex PCR, the repertoire was profiled, and TCRdb retains in-frame clones only, with some absent. Clonal size and the V and J genes are those of that table, whereas D and trimming came from the DNA. The repertoire holds over a million clones, with about 84% as singletons. The source is a man aged 18-30 years in good health. Some clones in this sample may be carry-over from other donors' samples. Sequencing was done on a sample of memory CD4+ T cells from PBMCs. Subset given: CD45RA-negative fraction. This chain connects TRBV19 to TRBJ2-1, with D possibly being TRBD1 (6 bases). The CDR3: CASSTGTSREQFF. The DNA of the CDR3 is TGTGCCAGTAGTACAGGGACAAGCCGAGAGCAGTTCTTC. Based on the CDR3 plus reference TRBV19 and TRBJ2-1, the full variable domain is DGGITQSPKYLFRKEGQNVTLSCEQNLNHDAMYWYRQDPGQGLRLIYYSQIVNDFQKGDIAEGYSVSREKKESFPLTVTSAQKNPTAFYLCASSTGTSREQFFGPGTRLTVL.